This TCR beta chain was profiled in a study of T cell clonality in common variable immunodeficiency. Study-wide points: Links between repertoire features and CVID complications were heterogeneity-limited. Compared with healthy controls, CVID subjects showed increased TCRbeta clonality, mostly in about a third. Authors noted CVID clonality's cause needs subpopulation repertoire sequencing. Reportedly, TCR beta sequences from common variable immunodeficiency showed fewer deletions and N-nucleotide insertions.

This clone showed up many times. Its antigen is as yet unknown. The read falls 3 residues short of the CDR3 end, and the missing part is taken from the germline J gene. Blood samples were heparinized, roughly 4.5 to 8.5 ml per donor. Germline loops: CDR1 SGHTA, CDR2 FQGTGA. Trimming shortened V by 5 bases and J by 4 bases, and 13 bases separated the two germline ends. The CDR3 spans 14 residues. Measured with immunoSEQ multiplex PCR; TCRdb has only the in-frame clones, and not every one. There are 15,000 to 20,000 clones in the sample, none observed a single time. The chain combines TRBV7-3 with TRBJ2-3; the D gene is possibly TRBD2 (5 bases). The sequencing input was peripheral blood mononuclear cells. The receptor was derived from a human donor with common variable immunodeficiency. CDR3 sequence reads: CASSTSNQADTQYF. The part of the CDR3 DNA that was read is TGTGCCAGCAGCACTAGTAACCAAGCAGATACG.